One sample yielded the 17 T cell receptor beta chains listed below, sequenced in a study of technical replicates of blood from a few donors. TCRdb's copy holds only in-frame clones and misses some; the assay was immunoSEQ multiplex PCR. The table has roughly 80,000 clones, about 96% seen once; the top ten hold around 0.18%. The sequencing input was T cells isolated from PBMCs. The receptors were sampled from a human donor in good health.

This rearrangement joins TRBV5-1 to TRBJ2-3; the D gene is possibly TRBD1 (5 bases). Germline V gene data show CDR1 as SGHRS and CDR2 as YFSETQ. Trimming removed 4 bases at V and 2 bases at J, with 8 bases between. The CDR3 contains 13 residues. For the CDR3, the DNA is TGCGCCAGCAGCCCCAGGGTCACAGATACGCAGTATTTT. It is translated as CASSPRVTDTQYF.

The genes are TRBV10-2 and TRBJ1-2; 7 bases map to TRBD1. CDR3 length: 18 residues. The V segment lost 11 bases and the J segment 7 bases; nucleotides outside the gene matches: 28. Looked up from germline, CDR1 is WSHSY and CDR2 is SAAADI. CDR3 DNA sequence: TGCGCCGCATACCCCCTAGGGGGACAGTCGGTTTTGGAGGGTGGCTACACCTTC. Translation gives CAAYPLGGQSVLEGGYTF.

This chain joins TRBV19 and TRBJ2-1, with D tentatively TRBD1 (5 bases). This CDR3 is 11 amino acids long. The germline V and J ends were trimmed by 6 bases and 8 bases, with 8 bases remaining between them. Germline V gene sequence: CDR1 LNHDA, CDR2 SQIVND (reference sequence). The CDR3: CASSRAHEQFF. CDR3 sequence (DNA): TGTGCCAGTAGCAGGGCCCATGAGCAGTTCTTC.

The chain joins TRBV2 to TRBJ1-2, with D perhaps TRBD1 (6 bases). The CDR3 totals 14 residues. The V gene lost 6 bases and the J gene lost 4 bases, with 15 bases spanning the gap. Germline V CDR1 and CDR2: SNHLY, FYNNEI. The CDR3, as DNA: TGTGCCAGCAGGTCGGTGGGCAGGGGCTATGGCTACACCTTC. The encoded protein is CASRSVGRGYGYTF.

About this clone: The same CDR3 arises from other DNA sequences in this sample as well. V gene TRBV11-2 combines with J gene TRBJ1-1; tentatively, D is TRBD1 (5 bases). The CDR3 has 12 residues. The V gene lost 5 bases and the J gene lost 4 bases, with 8 bases spanning the gap. Germline values: CDR1 SGHAT, CDR2 FQNNGV. CDR3: CASSPGGTEAFF. CDR3 nucleotides: TGTGCCAGCAGCCCGGGGGGCACTGAAGCTTTCTTT.

The chain has TRBV12-5 and TRBJ2-1; the match to TRBD2 covers 10 bases. Germline V lookup: CDR1 LGHNT, CDR2 FRNRAP. The CDR3 extends over 15 amino acids. V lost 5 bases to trimming and J lost 3 bases; unmatched junction nucleotides: 4. CDR3 amino acids: CASGPRTSGYNEQFF. CDR3 in DNA: TGTGCTAGTGGTCCCCGGACTAGCGGCTACAATGAGCAGTTCTTC.

CDR3 loop: CASSPILYEQYF. CDR3 nucleotides: TGTGCCAGCAGCCCTATATTATACGAGCAGTACTTC. The rearrangement joins TRBV7-8 to TRBJ2-7; D is undetermined. Trimming pared 5 bases from V and 4 bases from J, leaving 9 bases between. Germline V lookup: CDR1 SGHVS, CDR2 FQNEAQ. CDR3 length equals 12 residues.

V gene TRBV7-2 combines with J gene TRBJ2-2, with TRBD2 matching 7 bases. Germline CDR1 is SGHTA and CDR2 is FQGNSA. This CDR3 comprises 14 residues. The ends lost 5 bases at V and 5 bases at J; junction bases unmatched: 5. CDR3 loop: CASSLLGGTGELFF. The DNA for the CDR3 is TGTGCCAGCAGCCTCTTGGGAGGGACCGGGGAGCTGTTTTTT. Full variable domain (missing parts from reference TRBV7-2 and TRBJ2-2): GAGVSQSPSNKVTEKGKDVELRCDPISGHTALYWYRQSLGQGLEFLIYFQGNSAPDKSGLPSDRFSAERTGGSVSTLTIQRTQQEDSAVYLCASSLLGGTGELFFGEGSRLTVL.

In regard to this clone: In the same sample, other DNA sequences code for this CDR3. The V call is TRBV2, the J call TRBJ2-5, with D hard to call. V shed 6 bases and J shed 2 bases, with 4 bases lying between them. The CDR3 has 11 residues. Per germline, CDR1 SNHLY and CDR2 FYNNEI. CDR3 loop: CASSYQETQYF. For the CDR3, the DNA is TGTGCCAGCAGCTATCAAGAGACCCAGTACTTC.

The V and J genes are TRBV5-1 and TRBJ1-2, with D perhaps matching TRBD1 (5 bases). CDR1 and CDR2 from the germline V gene are SGHRS and YFSETQ. The CDR3 totals 14 residues. The V end lost 4 bases, the J end lost 5 bases, and 15 bases lay between the germline ends. CDR3 loop: CASSSSGTEYGYTF. CDR3 nucleotide sequence: TGCGCCAGCAGCAGCTCCGGGACTGAGTATGGCTACACCTTC.

This chain links TRBV5-4 with TRBJ2-7; the match to TRBD2 covers 7 bases. Per the germline V gene, CDR1 is SGHNT and CDR2 is YYREEE (reference sequence). J lost 3 bases, V lost 5 bases, and 11 bases had no gene match. The CDR3 runs to 15 residues. In DNA, the CDR3 is TGTGCCAGCAGTAGACAGCGGGAAGGATACTACGAGCAGTACTTC. Protein: CASSRQREGYYEQYF. Full variable domain (remainder filled in from reference TRBV5-4 and TRBJ2-7): ETGVTQSPTHLIKTRGQQVTLRCSSQSGHNTVSWYQQALGQGPQFIFQYYREEENGRGNFPPRFSGLQFPNYSSELNVNALELDDSALYLCASSRQREGYYEQYFGPGTRLTVT.

In this sample, this clone turned up a few times. V and J are TRBV7-9 and TRBJ1-5; 8 bases match TRBD1. This CDR3 has 12 amino acids. Trimming took 4 bases from V and 10 from J; bases not matched to a gene: 3. Germline loops: CDR1 SEHNR, CDR2 FQNEAQ (reference sequence). The chain's CDR3 is CASSSGGIPQHF. The CDR3 DNA reads TGTGCCAGCAGCTCAGGGGGCATACCCCAGCATTTT.

The genes are TRBV11-2 and TRBJ2-3; 16 bases are a match to TRBD2. The CDR3 extends over 14 amino acids. The germline gives CDR1 SGHAT, CDR2 FQNNGV. Trimming at V came to 5 bases and at J to 14 bases, leaving 7 bases not matched to a gene. CDR3: CASSRGLAGGPGYF. DNA of the CDR3: TGTGCCAGCAGCCGGGGACTAGCGGGAGGGCCGGGGTATTTT.

This sequence joins TRBV19 and TRBJ2-5; 10 bases align to TRBD2. Trimming took 3 bases from V and 2 from J; bases not matched to a gene: 3. The germline V gene has CDR1 LNHDA and CDR2 SQIVND (reference sequence). This CDR3 region has 15 residues. The CDR3 DNA reads as TGTGCCAGTAGTATGGGTAGCGGGAGGCAAGAGACCCAGTACTTC. This sequence encodes CASSMGSGRQETQYF.

V gene TRBV27 combines with J gene TRBJ2-7; 8 bases agree with TRBD2. This CDR3 spans 14 amino acids. J was trimmed by 4 bases and V by 3 bases; bases with no gene match: 5. Germline CDR1 and CDR2: MNHEY and SMNVEV (reference sequence). The CDR3 region has the DNA TGTGCCAGCAGTTTGCGGGGGGCCTTTTACGAGCAGTACTTC. It codes for CASSLRGAFYEQYF.

The chain carries TRBV4-1 and TRBJ2-7; 8 bases are shared with TRBD1. Germline values: CDR1 MGHRA, CDR2 YSYEKL. The CDR3 totals 15 residues. V gave up 1 base and J gave up 4 bases; unmatched junction bases: 6. The CDR3 spells CASSQVTGDRYEQYF. The CDR3 DNA follows: TGCGCCAGCAGCCAAGTGACAGGGGACCGGTACGAGCAGTACTTC.

The chain uses TRBV9 and TRBJ2-6, with a possible D match to TRBD2 (5 bases). Germline-derived CDR1 and CDR2 are SGDLS and YYNGEE. V lost 2 bases and J lost 1, with 10 bases in between. The CDR3 is 16 amino acids. CDR3 nucleotides: TGTGCCAGCAGCGTGTGGGGAGATTCTGGGGCCAACGTCCTGACTTTC. Its protein is CASSVWGDSGANVLTF.